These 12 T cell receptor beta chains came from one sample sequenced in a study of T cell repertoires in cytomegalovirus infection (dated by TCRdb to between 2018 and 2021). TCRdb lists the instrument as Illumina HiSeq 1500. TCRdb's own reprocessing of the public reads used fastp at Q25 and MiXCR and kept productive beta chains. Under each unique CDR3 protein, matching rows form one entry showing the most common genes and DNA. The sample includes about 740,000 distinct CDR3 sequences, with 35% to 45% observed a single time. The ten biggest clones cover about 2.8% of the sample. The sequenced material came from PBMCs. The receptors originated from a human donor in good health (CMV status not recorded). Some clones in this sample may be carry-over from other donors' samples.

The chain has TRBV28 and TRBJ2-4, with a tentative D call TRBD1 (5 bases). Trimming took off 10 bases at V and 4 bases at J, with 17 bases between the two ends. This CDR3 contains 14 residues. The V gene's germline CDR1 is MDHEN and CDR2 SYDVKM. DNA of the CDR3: TGTGCCACCCAAGGGGCAGGGATAAAAAACATTCAGTACTTC. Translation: CATQGAGIKNIQYF.

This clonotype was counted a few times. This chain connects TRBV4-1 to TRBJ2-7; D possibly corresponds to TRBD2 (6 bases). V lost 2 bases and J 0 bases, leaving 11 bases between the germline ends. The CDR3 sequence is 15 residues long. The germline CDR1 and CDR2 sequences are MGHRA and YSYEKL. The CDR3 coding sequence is TGCGCCAGCAGCCAATCGGAGGGAAGCTCCTACGAGCAGTACTTC. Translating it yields CASSQSEGSSYEQYF.

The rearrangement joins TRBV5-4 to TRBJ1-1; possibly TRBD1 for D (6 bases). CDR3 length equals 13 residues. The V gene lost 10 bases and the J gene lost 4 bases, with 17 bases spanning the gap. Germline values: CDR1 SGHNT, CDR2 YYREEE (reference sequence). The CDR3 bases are TGTGCCTCTCACATACAGGGCAGCACTGAAGCTTTCTTT. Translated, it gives CASHIQGSTEAFF.

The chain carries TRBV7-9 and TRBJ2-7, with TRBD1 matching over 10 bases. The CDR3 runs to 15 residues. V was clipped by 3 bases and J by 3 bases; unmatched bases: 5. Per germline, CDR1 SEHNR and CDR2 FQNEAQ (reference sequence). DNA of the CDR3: TGTGCCAGCAGCTTTCTCGGGACAGGGGACTACGAGCAGTACTTC. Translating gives CASSFLGTGDYEQYF.

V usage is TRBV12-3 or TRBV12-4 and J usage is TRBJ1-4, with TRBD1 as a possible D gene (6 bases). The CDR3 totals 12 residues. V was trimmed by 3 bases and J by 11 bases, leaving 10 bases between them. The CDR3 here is CASSFIRGKLFF. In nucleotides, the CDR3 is TGTGCCAGCAGTTTCATAAGGGGGAAACTGTTTTTT.

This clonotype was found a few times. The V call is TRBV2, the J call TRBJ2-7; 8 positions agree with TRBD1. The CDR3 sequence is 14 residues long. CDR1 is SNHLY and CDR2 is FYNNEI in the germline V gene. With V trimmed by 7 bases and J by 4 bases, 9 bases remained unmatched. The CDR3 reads CASNPGQGEYEQYF. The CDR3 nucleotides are TGTGCCAGCAACCCCGGACAGGGCGAATACGAGCAGTACTTC.

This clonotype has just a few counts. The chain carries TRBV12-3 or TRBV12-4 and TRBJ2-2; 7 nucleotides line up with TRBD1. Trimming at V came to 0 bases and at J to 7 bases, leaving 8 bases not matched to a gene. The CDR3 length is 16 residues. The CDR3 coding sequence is TGTGCCAGCAGTTTAGCTGGGACAGCGGTCGGCGGGGAGCTGTTTTTT. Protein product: CASSLAGTAVGGELFF.

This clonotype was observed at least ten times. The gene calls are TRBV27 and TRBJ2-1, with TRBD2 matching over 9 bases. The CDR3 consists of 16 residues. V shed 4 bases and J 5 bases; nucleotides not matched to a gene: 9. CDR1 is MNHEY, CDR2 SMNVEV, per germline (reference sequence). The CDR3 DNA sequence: TGTGCCAGCAGTTACATAGCGGGAGAGTTCCACAATGAGCAGTTCTTC. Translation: CASSYIAGEFHNEQFF.

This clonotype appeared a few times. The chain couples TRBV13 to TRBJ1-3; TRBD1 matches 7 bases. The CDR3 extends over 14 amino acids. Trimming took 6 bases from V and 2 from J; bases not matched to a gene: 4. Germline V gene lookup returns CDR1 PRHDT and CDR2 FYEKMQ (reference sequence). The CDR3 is CASRDRAPGNTIYF. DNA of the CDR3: TGTGCCAGCAGAGACAGGGCGCCTGGAAACACCATATATTTT.

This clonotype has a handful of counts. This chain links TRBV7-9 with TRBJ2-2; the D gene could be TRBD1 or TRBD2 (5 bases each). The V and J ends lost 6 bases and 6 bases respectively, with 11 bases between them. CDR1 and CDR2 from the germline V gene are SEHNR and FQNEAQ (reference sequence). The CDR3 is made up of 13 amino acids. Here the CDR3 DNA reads TGTGCCAGCAGTCTAGGGGAGCCCGGGGAGCTGTTTTTT. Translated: CASSLGEPGELFF.

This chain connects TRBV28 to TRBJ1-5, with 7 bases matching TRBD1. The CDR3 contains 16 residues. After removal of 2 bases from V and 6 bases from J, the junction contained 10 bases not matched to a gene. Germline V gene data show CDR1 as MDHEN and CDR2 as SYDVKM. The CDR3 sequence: CASSLGSRGLLQPQHF. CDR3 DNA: TGTGCCAGCAGTTTAGGGTCCAGGGGGTTACTTCAGCCCCAGCATTTT.

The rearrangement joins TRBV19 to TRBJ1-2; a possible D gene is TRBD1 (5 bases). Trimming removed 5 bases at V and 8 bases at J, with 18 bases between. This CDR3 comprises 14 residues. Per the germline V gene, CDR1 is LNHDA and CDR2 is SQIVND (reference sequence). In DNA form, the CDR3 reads TGTGCCAGTAGTGCGCCGTTCGGGGGAATCGGCTACACCTTC. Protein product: CASSAPFGGIGYTF.